These T cell receptor beta chains were read from a single sample in a study of blood T cell repertoires in COVID-19. Assay used: immunoSEQ multiplex PCR; TCRdb lists only in-frame clones, some missing. The sample contains around 130,000 clones, about 88% of which appear only once. Sequencing input: peripheral blood. These receptors all stem from a woman of 80 years or more with acute or convalescent COVID-19. Both conserved end residues are part of each CDR3. Each record gives: J gene, D gene, clone size, V gene, CDR3 protein, CDR3 DNA. The D gene is left open where the match is weak. Size is omitted from some rows. Given values are once, few, many or a class for expanded clones.

TRBJ2-6,TRBD2,.,TRBV4-1,CASSQVLPGLAGGNSGANVLTF,TGCGCCAGCAGCCAAGTTCTCCCGGGACTAGCGGGAGGCAACTCTGGGGCCAACGTCCTGACTTTC
TRBJ2-3,.,.,TRBV18,CASSPRPLSSTDTQYF,TGTGCCAGCTCACCTCGCCCTCTATCGAGCACAGATACGCAGTATTTT
TRBJ1-6,TRBD1,.,TRBV6-5,CASSPGTGYSPLHF,TGTGCCAGCAGTCCCGGGACAGGGTATTCACCCCTCCACTTT
TRBJ1-2,.,.,TRBV6-2/TRBV6-3,CASSWDIDYGYTF,TGTGCCAGCAGTTGGGACATTGACTATGGCTACACCTTC
TRBJ2-2,.,once,TRBV5-1,CASSLASGRRAGELFF,TGCGCCAGCAGCTTGGCCAGCGGCAGGAGGGCCGGGGAGCTGTTTTTT
TRBJ1-3,TRBD1,.,TRBV19,CASSRDRRSGNTIYF,TGTGCCAGTAGTCGGGACAGGCGCTCTGGAAACACCATATATTTT
TRBJ1-4,TRBD1,.,TRBV25-1,CASSLPGTGFEKLFF,TGTGCCAGCAGTCTACCCGGGACAGGGTTCGAAAAACTGTTTTTT
TRBJ1-6,.,few,TRBV5-6,CASRERGRENSPLHF,TGTGCCAGCAGGGAGCGGGGAAGGGAGAATTCACCCCTCCACTTT
TRBJ1-2,.,.,TRBV5-8,CASSLAGVYGYTF,TGTGCCAGCAGCTTGGCGGGGGTCTATGGCTACACCTTC
TRBJ1-1,.,few,TRBV2,CASSIQGWGEAFF,TGTGCCAGCAGTATACAGGGATGGGGTGAAGCTTTCTTT
TRBJ1-5,.,once,TRBV30,CAWSESGVQPQHF,TGTGCCTGGAGTGAGTCAGGGGTGCAGCCCCAGCATTTT
TRBJ2-7,.,.,TRBV5-8,CASSLAQPGMGIGYEQYF,TGTGCCAGCAGCTTGGCCCAACCCGGGATGGGGATCGGCTACGAGCAGTACTTC
TRBJ2-7,.,few,TRBV7-2,CASSLAGQGGYEQYF,TGTGCCAGCAGCTTAGCCGGGCAGGGGGGCTACGAGCAGTACTTC
TRBJ1-2,TRBD1,.,TRBV5-4,CASSPRDRGPLVYTF,TGTGCCAGCAGCCCCCGGGACAGGGGGCCTCTAGTCTACACCTTC
TRBJ2-2,TRBD1,.,TRBV7-6,CASTGRGRTGELFF,TGTGCCAGCACGGGCAGGGGGCGAACCGGGGAGCTGTTTTTT
TRBJ2-7,.,.,TRBV2,CASRAGVNAPSEQYF,TGTGCCAGCAGAGCCGGGGTCAACGCCCCTAGCGAGCAGTACTTC
TRBJ2-5,.,.,TRBV28,CASRQGRQETQYF,TGTGCCAGCAGACAGGGACGGCAAGAGACCCAGTACTTC
TRBJ1-3,.,.,TRBV10-3,CAISEQGSGNTIYF,TGTGCCATCAGTGAACAGGGATCTGGAAACACCATATATTTT
TRBJ2-3,TRBD2,.,TRBV7-9,CASSLRGGVDTQYF,TGTGCCAGCAGCTTAAGGGGAGGGGTAGATACGCAGTATTTT
TRBJ2-5,.,.,TRBV18,CASSPRKAEETQYF,TGTGCCAGCTCACCACGGAAAGCGGAAGAGACCCAGTACTTC
TRBJ1-5,.,.,TRBV6-6,CASSYLLSGQPQHF,TGTGCCAGCAGTTATCTTCTCTCGGGTCAGCCCCAGCATTTT
TRBJ1-1,.,.,TRBV2,CASNRQKMNTEAFF,TGTGCCAGCAACCGACAGAAAATGAACACTGAAGCTTTCTTT
TRBJ2-2,.,.,TRBV30,CARRWGVNTGELFF,TGTGCCCGTCGTTGGGGGGTTAACACCGGGGAGCTGTTTTTT
TRBJ2-7,.,.,TRBV5-1,CASSLAAAGSSYEQYF,TGCGCCAGCAGCTTGGCGGCCGCGGGCAGCTCCTACGAGCAGTACTTC
TRBJ1-6,.,.,TRBV3-1/TRBV3-2,CASSPGGNSPLHF,TGTGCCAGCAGCCCTGGGGGGAATTCACCCCTCCACTTT
TRBJ1-2,.,.,TRBV5-8,CASSVGRGGYIF,TGTGCCAGCAGCGTAGGCCGGGGAGGCTACATCTTC